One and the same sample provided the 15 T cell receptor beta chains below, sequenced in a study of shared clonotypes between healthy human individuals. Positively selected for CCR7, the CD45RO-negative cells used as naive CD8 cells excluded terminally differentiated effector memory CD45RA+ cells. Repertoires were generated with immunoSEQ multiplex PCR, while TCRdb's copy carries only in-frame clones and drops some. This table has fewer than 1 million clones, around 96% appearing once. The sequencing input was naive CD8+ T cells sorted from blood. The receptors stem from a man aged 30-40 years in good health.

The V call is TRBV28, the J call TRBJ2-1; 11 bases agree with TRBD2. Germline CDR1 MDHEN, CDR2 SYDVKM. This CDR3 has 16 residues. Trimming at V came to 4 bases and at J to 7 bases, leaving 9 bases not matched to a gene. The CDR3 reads CASSSSLGLAANEQFF. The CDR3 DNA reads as TGTGCCAGCAGTTCGTCTCTGGGACTAGCGGCGAATGAGCAGTTCTTC.

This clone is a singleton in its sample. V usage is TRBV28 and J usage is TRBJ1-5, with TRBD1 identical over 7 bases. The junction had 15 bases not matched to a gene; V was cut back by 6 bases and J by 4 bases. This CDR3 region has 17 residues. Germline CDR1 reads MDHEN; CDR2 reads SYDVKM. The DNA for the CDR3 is TGTGCCAGCAGCCTAGGGTATCCGGGACAGCTAAATCAGCCCCAGCATTTT. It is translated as CASSLGYPGQLNQPQHF.

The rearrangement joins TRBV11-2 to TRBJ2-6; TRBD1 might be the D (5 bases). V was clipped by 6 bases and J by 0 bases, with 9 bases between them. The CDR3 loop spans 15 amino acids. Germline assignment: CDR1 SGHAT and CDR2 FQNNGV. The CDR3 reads CASREGVSGANVLTF. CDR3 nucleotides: TGTGCCAGCAGGGAAGGGGTCTCTGGGGCCAACGTCCTGACTTTC. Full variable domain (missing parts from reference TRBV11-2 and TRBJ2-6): EAGVAQSPRYKIIEKRQSVAFWCNPISGHATLYWYQQILGQGPKLLIQFQNNGVVDDSQLPKDRFSAERLKGVDSTLKIQPAKLEDSAVYLCASREGVSGANVLTFGAGSRLTVL.

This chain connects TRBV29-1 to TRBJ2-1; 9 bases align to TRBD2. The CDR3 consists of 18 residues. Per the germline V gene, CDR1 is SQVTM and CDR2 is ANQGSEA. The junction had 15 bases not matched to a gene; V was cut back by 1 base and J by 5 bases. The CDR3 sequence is CSVEGELRTSDRNNEQFF. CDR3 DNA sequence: TGCAGCGTTGAAGGGGAATTGAGGACTAGCGATAGAAACAATGAGCAGTTCTTC.

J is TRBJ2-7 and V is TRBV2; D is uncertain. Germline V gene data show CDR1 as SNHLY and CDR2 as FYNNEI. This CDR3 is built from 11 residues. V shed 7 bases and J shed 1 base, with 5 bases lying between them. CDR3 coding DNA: TGTGCCAGCACTGAGTCCTACGAGCAGTACTTC. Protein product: CASTESYEQYF.

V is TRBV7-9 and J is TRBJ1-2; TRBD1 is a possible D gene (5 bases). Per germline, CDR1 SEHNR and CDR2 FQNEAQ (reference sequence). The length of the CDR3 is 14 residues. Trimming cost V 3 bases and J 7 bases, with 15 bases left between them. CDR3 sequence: CASSFGGEDIGYTF. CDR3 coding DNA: TGTGCCAGCAGCTTCGGGGGGGAAGATATTGGCTACACCTTC.

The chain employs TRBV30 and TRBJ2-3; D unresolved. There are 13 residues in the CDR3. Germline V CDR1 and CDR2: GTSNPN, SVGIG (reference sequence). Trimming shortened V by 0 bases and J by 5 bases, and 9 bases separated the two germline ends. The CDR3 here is CAWSVVVLDTQYF. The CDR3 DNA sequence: TGTGCCTGGAGTGTCGTAGTTTTAGATACGCAGTATTTT.

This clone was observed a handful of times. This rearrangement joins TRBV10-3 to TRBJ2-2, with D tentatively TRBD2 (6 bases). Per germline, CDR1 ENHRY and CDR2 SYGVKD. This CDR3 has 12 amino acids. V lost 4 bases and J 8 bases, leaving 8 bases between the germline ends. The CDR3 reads CAISVGGGELFF. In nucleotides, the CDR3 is TGTGCCATCAGTGTCGGGGGAGGGGAGCTGTTTTTT.

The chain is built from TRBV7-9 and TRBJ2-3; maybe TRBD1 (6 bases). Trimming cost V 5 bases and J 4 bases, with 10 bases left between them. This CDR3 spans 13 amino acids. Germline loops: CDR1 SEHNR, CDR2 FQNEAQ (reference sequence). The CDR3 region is CASSQTGSDTQYF. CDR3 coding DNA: TGTGCCAGCAGCCAGACAGGTTCAGATACGCAGTATTTT.

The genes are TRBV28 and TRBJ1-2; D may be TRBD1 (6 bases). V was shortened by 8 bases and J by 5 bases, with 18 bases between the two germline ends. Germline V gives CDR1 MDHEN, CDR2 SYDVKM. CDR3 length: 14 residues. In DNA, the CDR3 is TGTGCCAGCGACCGGGCGACAGGTCCTTATGGCTACACCTTC. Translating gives CASDRATGPYGYTF.

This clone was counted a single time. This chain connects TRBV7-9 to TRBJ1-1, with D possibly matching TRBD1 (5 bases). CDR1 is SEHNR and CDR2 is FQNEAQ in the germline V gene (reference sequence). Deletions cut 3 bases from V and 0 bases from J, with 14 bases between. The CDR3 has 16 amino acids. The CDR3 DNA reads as TGTGCCAGCAGCTTTGATGTAGGGGAAGTGAACACTGAAGCTTTCTTT. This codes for CASSFDVGEVNTEAFF.

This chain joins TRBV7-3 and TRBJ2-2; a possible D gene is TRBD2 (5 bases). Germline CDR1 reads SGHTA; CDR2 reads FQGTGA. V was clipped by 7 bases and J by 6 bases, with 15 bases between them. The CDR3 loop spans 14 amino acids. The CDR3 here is CASKTFRGPGELFF. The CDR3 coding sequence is TGTGCCAGCAAGACCTTTCGGGGTCCCGGGGAGCTGTTTTTT. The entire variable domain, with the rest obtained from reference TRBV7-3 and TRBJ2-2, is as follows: GAGVSQTPSNKVTEKGKYVELRCDPISGHTALYWYRQSLGQGPEFLIYFQGTGAADDSGLPNDRFFAVRPEGSVSTLKIQRTERGDSAVYLCASKTFRGPGELFFGEGSRLTVL.

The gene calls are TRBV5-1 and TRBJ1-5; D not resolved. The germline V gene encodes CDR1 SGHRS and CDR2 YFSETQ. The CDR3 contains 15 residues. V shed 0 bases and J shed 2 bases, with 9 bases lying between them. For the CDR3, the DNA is TGCGCCAGCAGCTTGGACGGAGGAGGCAATCAGCCCCAGCATTTT. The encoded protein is CASSLDGGGNQPQHF.

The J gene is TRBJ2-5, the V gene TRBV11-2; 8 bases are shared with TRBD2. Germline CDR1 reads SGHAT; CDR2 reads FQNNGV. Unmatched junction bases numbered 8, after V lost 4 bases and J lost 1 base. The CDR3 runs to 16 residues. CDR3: CASSSTWTSTQETQYF. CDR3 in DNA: TGTGCCAGCAGCTCAACCTGGACTAGCACCCAAGAGACCCAGTACTTC.

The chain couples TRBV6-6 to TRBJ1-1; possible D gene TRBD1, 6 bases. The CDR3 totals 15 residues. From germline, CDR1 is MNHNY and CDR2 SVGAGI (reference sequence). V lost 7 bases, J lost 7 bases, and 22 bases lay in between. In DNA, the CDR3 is TGTGCCAGCACCTCCTCTGGGGGGCGCGGCCATGAAGCTTTCTTT. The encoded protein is CASTSSGGRGHEAFF.